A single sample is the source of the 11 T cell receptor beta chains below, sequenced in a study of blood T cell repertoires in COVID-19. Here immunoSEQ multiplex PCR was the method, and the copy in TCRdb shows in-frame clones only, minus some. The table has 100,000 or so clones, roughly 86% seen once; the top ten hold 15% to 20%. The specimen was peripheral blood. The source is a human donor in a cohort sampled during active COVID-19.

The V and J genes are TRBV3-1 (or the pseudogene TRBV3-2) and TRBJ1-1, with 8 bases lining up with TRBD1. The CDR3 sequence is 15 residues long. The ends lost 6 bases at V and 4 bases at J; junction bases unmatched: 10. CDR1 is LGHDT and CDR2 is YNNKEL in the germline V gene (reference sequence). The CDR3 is CASSSPGGFFTEAFF. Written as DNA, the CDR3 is TGTGCCAGCAGTTCTCCAGGGGGCTTTTTCACTGAAGCTTTCTTT.

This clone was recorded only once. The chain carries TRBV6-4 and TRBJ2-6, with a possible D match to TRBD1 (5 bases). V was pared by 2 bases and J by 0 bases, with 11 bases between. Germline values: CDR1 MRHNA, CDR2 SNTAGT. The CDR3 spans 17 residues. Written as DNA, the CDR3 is TGTGCCAGCAGTGACAGGGGCCTCCTCTCTGGGGCCAACGTCCTGACTTTC. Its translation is CASSDRGLLSGANVLTF.

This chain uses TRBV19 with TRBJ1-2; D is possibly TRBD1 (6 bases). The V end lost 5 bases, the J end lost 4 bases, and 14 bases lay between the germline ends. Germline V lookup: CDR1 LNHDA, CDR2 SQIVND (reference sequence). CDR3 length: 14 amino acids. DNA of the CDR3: TGTGCCAGTAGTCGCCGGGAGGGGGTCTATGGCTACACCTTC. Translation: CASSRREGVYGYTF.

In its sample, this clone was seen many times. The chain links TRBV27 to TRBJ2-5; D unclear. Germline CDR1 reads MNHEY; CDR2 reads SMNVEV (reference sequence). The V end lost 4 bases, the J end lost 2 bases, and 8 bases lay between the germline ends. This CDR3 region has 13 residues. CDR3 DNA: TGTGCCAGCAGTTCCCGGTGGCAAGAGACCCAGTACTTC. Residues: CASSSRWQETQYF.

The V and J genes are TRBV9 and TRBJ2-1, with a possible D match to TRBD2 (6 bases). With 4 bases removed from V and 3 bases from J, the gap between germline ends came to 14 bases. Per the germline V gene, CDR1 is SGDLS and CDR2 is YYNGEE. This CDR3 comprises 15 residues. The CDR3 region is CASSSSGGYYNEQFF. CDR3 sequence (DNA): TGTGCCAGCAGCTCGAGCGGAGGGTACTACAATGAGCAGTTCTTC.

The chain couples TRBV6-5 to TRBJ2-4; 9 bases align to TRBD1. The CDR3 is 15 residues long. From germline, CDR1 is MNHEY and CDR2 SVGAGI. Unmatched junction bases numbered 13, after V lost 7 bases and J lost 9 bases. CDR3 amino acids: CASKAVRTGAAIQYF. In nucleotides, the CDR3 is TGTGCCAGCAAAGCGGTGAGGACAGGGGCCGCCATTCAGTACTTC.

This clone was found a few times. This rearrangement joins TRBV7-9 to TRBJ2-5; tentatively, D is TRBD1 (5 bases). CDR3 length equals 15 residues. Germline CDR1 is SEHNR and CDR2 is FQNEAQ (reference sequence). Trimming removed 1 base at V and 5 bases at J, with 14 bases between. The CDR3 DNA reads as TGTGCCAGCAGCTTAGAGGGGCAGGGTTCGGAGACCCAGTACTTC. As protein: CASSLEGQGSETQYF.

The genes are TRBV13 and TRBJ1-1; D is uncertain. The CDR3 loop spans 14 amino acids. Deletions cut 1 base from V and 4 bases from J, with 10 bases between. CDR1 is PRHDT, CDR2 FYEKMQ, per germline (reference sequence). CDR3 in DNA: TGTGCCAGCAGCTTAGTAGAGGGTGCCACTGAAGCTTTCTTT. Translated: CASSLVEGATEAFF.

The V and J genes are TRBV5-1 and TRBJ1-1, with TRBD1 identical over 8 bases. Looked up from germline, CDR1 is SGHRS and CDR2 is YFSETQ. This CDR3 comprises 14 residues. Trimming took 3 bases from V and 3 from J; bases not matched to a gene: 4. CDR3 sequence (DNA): TGCGCCAGCAGCTACTCGGGACAGGACACTGAAGCTTTCTTT. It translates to CASSYSGQDTEAFF.

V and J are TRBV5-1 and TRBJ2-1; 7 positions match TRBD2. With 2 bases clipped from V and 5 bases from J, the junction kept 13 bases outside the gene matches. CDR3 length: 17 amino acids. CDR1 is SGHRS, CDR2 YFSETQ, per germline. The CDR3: CASSFTLAGGDNNEQFF. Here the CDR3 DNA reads TGCGCCAGCAGCTTCACTTTAGCGGGTGGGGATAACAATGAGCAGTTCTTC.

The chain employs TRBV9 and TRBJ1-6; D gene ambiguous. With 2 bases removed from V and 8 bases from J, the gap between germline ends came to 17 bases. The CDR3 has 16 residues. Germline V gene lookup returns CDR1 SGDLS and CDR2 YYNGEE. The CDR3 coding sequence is TGTGCCAGCAGCGTCTTAGACACCGCCTTGTATTCACCCCTCCACTTT. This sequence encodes CASSVLDTALYSPLHF.